The rows below give T cell receptor beta chains drawn from one sample of a study of human CD8 memory T cell subsets. Each CDR3 protein gets one entry in TCRdb, which reprocessed the 5' RACE reads and gives no DNA. The table lists fewer than 20,000 distinct CDR3 sequences. The sequenced sample consisted of CD8+ T cells from PBMCs. The origin of the receptors is a human donor in good health. CDR3s include the opening cysteine and the closing phenylalanine or tryptophan. Part of the rows lack a size; the others show once, few, many or a class for expanded clones.

CASSFTPGTTFQYF TRBV27 14 TRBJ2-7 -
CASSQDPGGPSSYNEQFF TRBV4-2 18 TRBJ2-1 -
CASRSGGGRWEQFF TRBV27 14 TRBJ2-1 -
CASSLDPSGRSEQYF TRBV28 15 TRBJ2-7 -
CASSPSPGLNTEAFF TRBV5-1 15 TRBJ1-1 -
CSVHADGSRTDTQYF TRBV29-1 15 TRBJ2-3 medium-sized
CASRDRDLSNEQFF TRBV2 14 TRBJ2-1 -
CSATHPGTEDTGELFF TRBV29-1 16 TRBJ2-2 -
CSARKDGTYEQYF TRBV20-1 13 TRBJ2-7 -
CASSGASGSSYEQFF TRBV2 15 TRBJ2-1 -
CASSPGTEYTDTQYF TRBV3-1 15 TRBJ2-3 -
CASGPSTEAFF TRBV12-3/TRBV12-4 11 TRBJ1-1 -
CASSLGLETYNEQFF TRBV7-9 15 TRBJ2-1 -
CASSIAPQLSTNEKLFF TRBV19 17 TRBJ1-4 -
CASSLSNSALEQFF TRBV11-2 14 TRBJ2-1 -
CASSLGQGAGEQYF TRBV12-3/TRBV12-4 14 TRBJ2-7 -
CASRIRDRVQSWNTEAFF TRBV5-8 18 TRBJ1-1 -
CSATGGSGNSPLHF TRBV20-1 14 TRBJ1-6 -
CASSITSRGIYNEQFF TRBV19 16 TRBJ2-1 -
CASSLGTGYQPQHF TRBV12-3/TRBV12-4 14 TRBJ1-5 -
CAWMGDTDSYNEQFF TRBV30 15 TRBJ2-1 -
CASSYSGPSTYEQYF TRBV6-2/TRBV6-3 15 TRBJ2-7 -
CSARALYNEQFF TRBV20-1 12 TRBJ2-1 -
CASSSWTSVRDNEQFF TRBV5-6 16 TRBJ2-1 -
CSARARETNTGELFF TRBV20-1 15 TRBJ2-2 -
CSVEGLGQGLEQFF TRBV29-1 14 TRBJ2-1 -
CASSPDAAGESSYEQYF TRBV28 17 TRBJ2-7 -
CASRREESSYNEQFF TRBV28 15 TRBJ2-1 -
CASSLSWGTGSNQPQHF TRBV5-6 17 TRBJ1-5 -
CASSTEVGGAEAFF TRBV7-6 14 TRBJ1-1 -
CASSSTRDRNSYEQYF TRBV7-8 16 TRBJ2-7 -
CASSDWTDPYNEQFF TRBV5-6 15 TRBJ2-1 -
CASSRGASGENEQFF TRBV7-9 15 TRBJ2-1 -
CASTPDGSYEQYF TRBV7-9 13 TRBJ2-7 -
CASSLTTSPGHEQFF TRBV11-2 15 TRBJ2-1 medium-sized
CASSGSSGAGDTQYF TRBV6-2/TRBV6-3 15 TRBJ2-3 -
CASSMDAGEYNEQFF TRBV27 15 TRBJ2-1 -
CASSKTGEETQYF TRBV19 13 TRBJ2-5 -
CSVGQGGYEQYF TRBV29-1 12 TRBJ2-7 -
CASTLLGNTEAFF TRBV19 13 TRBJ1-1 -